One TCR beta chain is described in this entry. Its antigen remains unknown. PCR primers comprised 60 Vbeta and 13 Jbeta primers. Repertoires were generated with immunoSEQ multiplex PCR, while TCRdb's copy carries only in-frame clones and drops some. In the table there are roughly 180,000 clones, around 80% of which are singletons. These data are taken from a study of cytomegalovirus exposure and HLA in healthy donors. Findings of the study overall: As confirmed in vitro, three CMV-associated chains were specific for CMV antigens. Cytomegalovirus status was reportedly diagnosed by the classifier with high sensitivity and specificity. The study flagged approximately 180 TCR beta chains as cytomegalovirus-associated.

Germline assignment: CDR1 MNHNS and CDR2 SASEGT. This CDR3 spans 13 amino acids. The germline V and J ends were trimmed by 5 bases and 6 bases, with 12 bases remaining between them. The origin of this receptor is a female donor in good health and CMV-seronegative. The material sequenced was PBMCs. The rearrangement links TRBV6-1 to TRBJ2-3; no definite D call. The CDR3 nucleotides read TGTGCCAGCAGTAAGACGGGTGGGGATACGCAGTATTTT. It specifies CASSKTGGDTQYF.